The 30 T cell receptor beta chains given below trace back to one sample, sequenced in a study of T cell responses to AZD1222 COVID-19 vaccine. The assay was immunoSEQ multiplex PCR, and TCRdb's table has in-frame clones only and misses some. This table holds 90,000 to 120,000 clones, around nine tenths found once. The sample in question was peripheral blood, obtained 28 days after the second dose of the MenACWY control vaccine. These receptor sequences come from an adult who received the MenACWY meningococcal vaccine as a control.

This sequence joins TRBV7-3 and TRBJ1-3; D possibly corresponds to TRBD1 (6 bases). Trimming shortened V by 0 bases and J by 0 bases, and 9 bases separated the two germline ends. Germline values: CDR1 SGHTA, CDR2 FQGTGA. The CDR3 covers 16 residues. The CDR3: CASSLTAGASGNTIYF. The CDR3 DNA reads TGTGCCAGCAGCTTAACGGCGGGGGCCTCTGGAAACACCATATATTTT.

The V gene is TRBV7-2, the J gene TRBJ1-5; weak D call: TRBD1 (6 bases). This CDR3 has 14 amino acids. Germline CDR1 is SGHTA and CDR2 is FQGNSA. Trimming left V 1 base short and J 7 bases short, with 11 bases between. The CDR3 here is CASSLGAQGQPQHF. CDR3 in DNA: TGTGCCAGCAGCTTAGGTGCCCAGGGGCAGCCCCAGCATTTT.

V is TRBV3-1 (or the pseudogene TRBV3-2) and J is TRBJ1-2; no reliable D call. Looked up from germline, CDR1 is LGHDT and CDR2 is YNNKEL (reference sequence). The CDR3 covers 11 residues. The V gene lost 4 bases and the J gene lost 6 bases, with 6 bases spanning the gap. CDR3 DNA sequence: TGTGCCAGCAGCCCCGGGGATGGCTACACCTTC. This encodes CASSPGDGYTF.

The DNA of the CDR3 is TGTGCCAGCAGCTTCCGTGTCGGGGGCTGGCGGGGGGTGCGCGAGCAGTACTTC. Its protein is CASSFRVGGWRGVREQYF. The rearrangement links TRBV7-2 to TRBJ2-7; 8 nucleotides line up with TRBD2. V was clipped by 3 bases and J by 6 bases; unmatched bases: 19. Germline CDR1 reads SGHTA; CDR2 reads FQGNSA. The CDR3 length is 18 residues.

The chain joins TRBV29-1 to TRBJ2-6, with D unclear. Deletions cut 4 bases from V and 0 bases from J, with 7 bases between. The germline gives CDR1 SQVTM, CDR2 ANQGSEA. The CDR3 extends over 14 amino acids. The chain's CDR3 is CSVGGGSGANVLTF. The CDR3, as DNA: TGCAGCGTTGGGGGTGGCTCTGGGGCCAACGTCCTGACTTTC.

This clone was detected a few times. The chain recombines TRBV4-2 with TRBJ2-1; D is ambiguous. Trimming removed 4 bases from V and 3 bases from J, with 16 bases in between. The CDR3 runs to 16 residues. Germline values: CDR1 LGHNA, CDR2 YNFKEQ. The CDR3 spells CASSPAFSANYNEQFF. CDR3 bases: TGTGCCAGCAGCCCCGCGTTCAGTGCTAACTACAATGAGCAGTTCTTC.

In nucleotides, the CDR3 is TGTGCCAGCTCACCACTGAGGGCTCGAGACACCGGGGAGCTGTTTTTT. This encodes CASSPLRARDTGELFF. The chain carries TRBV18 and TRBJ2-2, with TRBD2 as a possible D gene (5 bases). This CDR3 has 16 residues. Germline CDR1 is KGHSH and CDR2 is LQKENI. With 1 base removed from V and 3 bases from J, the gap between germline ends came to 12 bases.

The chain's CDR3 is CASSQAGTGATSYEQYF. The CDR3 DNA reads as TGTGCCAGCAGCCAAGCGGGGACAGGGGCTACATCCTACGAGCAGTACTTC. The chain has TRBV4-2 and TRBJ2-7, with 10 bases identical to TRBD1. Germline V gives CDR1 LGHNA, CDR2 YNFKEQ. V dropped 1 base and J dropped 1; count of bases not matched to a gene: 7. The CDR3 covers 17 residues.

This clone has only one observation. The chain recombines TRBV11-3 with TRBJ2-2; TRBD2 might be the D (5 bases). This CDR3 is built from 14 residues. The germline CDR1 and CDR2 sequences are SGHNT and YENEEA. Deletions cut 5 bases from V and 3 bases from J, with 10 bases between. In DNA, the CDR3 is TGTGCCAGCAGCCGGGGATCGGACACCGGGGAGCTGTTTTTT. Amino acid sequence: CASSRGSDTGELFF.

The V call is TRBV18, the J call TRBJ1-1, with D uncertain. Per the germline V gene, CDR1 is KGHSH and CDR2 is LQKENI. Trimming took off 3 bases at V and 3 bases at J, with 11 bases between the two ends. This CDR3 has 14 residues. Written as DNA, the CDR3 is TGTGCCAGCTCACCTCCCTCGTACTACACTGAAGCTTTCTTT. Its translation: CASSPPSYYTEAFF.

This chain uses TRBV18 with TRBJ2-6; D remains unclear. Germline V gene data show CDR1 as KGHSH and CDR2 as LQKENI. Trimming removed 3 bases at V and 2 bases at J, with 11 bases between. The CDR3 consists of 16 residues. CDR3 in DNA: TGTGCCAGCTCACCTCCTGCTCTAACTGGGGCCAACGTCCTGACTTTC. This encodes CASSPPALTGANVLTF.

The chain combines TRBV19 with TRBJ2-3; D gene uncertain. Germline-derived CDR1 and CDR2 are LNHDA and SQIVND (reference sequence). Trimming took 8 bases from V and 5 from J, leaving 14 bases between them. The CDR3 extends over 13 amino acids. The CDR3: CASGRGDRDTQYF. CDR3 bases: TGTGCCAGTGGCCGTGGGGATCGAGATACGCAGTATTTT.

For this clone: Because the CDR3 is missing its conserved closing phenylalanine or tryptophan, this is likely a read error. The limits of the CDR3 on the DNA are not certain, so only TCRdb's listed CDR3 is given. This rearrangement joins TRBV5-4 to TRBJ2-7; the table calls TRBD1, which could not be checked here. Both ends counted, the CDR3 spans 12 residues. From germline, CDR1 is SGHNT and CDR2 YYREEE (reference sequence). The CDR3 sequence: CASSLEGLGQVL.

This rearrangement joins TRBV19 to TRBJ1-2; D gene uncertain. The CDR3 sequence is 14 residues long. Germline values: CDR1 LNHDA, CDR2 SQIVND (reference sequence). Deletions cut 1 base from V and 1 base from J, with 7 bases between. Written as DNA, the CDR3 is TGTGCCAGTAGTATAGCCAGCGTTAACTATGGCTACACCTTC. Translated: CASSIASVNYGYTF.

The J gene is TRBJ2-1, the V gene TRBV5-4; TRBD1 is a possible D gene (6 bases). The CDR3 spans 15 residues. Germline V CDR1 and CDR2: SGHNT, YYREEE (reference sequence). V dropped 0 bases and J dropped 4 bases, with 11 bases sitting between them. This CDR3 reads CASSLGGTSYNEQFF. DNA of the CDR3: TGTGCCAGCAGCTTGGGTGGGACAAGTTACAATGAGCAGTTCTTC.

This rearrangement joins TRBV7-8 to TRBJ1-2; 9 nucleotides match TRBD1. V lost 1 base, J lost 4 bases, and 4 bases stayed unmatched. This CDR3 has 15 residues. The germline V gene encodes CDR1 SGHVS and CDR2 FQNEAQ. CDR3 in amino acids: CASSLGDRVVYGYTF. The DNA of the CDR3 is TGTGCCAGCAGCTTAGGGGACAGGGTGGTCTATGGCTACACCTTC. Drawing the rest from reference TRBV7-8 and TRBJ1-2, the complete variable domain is GAGVSQSPRYKVAKRGQDVALRCDPISGHVSLFWYQQALGQGPEFLTYFQNEAQLDKSGLPSDRFFAERPEGSVSTLKIQRTQQEDSAVYLCASSLGDRVVYGYTFGSGTRLTVV.

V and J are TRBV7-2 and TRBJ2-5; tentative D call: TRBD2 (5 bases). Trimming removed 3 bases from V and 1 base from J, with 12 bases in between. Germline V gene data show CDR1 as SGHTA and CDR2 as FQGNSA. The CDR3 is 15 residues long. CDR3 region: CASSFRGISQETQYF. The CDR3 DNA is TGTGCCAGCAGCTTCAGAGGGATAAGCCAAGAGACCCAGTACTTC.

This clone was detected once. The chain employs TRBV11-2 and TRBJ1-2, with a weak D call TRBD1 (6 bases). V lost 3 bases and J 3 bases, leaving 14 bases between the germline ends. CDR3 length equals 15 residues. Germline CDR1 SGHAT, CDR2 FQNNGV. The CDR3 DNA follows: TGTGCCAGCAGCTTCCCCGCCGGGGGCCACTATGGCTACACCTTC. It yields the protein CASSFPAGGHYGYTF.

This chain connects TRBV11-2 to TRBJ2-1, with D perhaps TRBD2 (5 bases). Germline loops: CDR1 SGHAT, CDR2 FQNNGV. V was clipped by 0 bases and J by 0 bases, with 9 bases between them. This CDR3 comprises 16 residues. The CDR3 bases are TGTGCCAGCAGCTTAGATCAGGACTTCTCCTACAATGAGCAGTTCTTC. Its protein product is CASSLDQDFSYNEQFF. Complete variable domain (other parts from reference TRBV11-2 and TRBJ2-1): EAGVAQSPRYKIIEKRQSVAFWCNPISGHATLYWYQQILGQGPKLLIQFQNNGVVDDSQLPKDRFSAERLKGVDSTLKIQPAKLEDSAVYLCASSLDQDFSYNEQFFGPGTRLTVL.

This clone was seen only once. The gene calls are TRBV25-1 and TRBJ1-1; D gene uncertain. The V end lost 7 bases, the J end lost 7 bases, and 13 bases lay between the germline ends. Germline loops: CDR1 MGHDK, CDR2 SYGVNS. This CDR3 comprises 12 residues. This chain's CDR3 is CASNNVDGEAFF. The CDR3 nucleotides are TGTGCCAGCAACAACGTGGACGGTGAAGCTTTCTTT.

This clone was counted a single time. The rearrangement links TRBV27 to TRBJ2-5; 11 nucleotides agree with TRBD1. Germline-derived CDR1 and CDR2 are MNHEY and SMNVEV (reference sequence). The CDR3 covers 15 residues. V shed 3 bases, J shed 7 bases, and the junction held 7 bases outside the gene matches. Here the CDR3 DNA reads TGTGCCAGCAGTTTTGGACAGGGGGCGGTGGGGACCCAGTACTTC. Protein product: CASSFGQGAVGTQYF.

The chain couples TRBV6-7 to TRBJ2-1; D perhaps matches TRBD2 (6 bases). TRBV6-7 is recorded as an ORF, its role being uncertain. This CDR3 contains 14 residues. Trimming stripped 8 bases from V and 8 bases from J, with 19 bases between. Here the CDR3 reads CASRRTTSSDEQFF. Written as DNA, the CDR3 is TGTGCCAGCCGACGGACTACCTCGTCCGATGAGCAGTTCTTC.

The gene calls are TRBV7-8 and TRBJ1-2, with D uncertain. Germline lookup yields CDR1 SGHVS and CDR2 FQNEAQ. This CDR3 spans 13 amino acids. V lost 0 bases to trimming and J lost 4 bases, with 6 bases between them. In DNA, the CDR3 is TGTGCCAGCAGCTTAGCATCCAGCTATGGCTACACCTTC. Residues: CASSLASSYGYTF.

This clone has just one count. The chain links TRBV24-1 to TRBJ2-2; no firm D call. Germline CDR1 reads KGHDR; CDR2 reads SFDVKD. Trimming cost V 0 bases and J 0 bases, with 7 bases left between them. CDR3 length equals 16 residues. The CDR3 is CATSDLGRPNTGELFF. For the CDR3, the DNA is TGTGCCACCAGTGATTTGGGACGGCCGAACACCGGGGAGCTGTTTTTT.

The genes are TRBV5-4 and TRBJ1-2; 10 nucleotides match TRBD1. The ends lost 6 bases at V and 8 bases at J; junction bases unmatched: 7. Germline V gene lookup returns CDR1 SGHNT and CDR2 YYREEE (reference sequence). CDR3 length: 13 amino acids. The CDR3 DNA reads TGTGCCAGCACCGGGACAGGGGTGGAGGGCTACACCTTC. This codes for CASTGTGVEGYTF.

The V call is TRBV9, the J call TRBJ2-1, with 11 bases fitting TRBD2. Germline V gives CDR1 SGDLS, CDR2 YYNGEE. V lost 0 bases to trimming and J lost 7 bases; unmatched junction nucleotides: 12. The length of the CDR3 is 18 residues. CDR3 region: CASSVVAVAGGILNEQFF. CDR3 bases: TGTGCCAGCAGCGTAGTCGCGGTAGCGGGGGGGATCCTTAATGAGCAGTTCTTC.

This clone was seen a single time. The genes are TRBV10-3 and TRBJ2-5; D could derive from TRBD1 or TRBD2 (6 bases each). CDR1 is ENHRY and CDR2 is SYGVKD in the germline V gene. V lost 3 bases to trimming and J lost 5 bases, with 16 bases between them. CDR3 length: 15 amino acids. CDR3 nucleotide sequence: TGTGCCATCAGTGATATGGGGGGCGCTCAGGAGACCCAGTACTTC. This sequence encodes CAISDMGGAQETQYF.

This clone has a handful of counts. The CDR3 sequence: CASSVHPGTGSNYGYTF. The CDR3 coding sequence is TGTGCCAGCAGCGTACACCCCGGGACAGGGTCCAACTATGGCTACACCTTC. The rearrangement links TRBV9 to TRBJ1-2, with 9 bases aligning to TRBD1. Trimming cost V 1 base and J 2 bases; bases outside gene matches: 9. Germline values: CDR1 SGDLS, CDR2 YYNGEE. The CDR3 totals 17 residues.

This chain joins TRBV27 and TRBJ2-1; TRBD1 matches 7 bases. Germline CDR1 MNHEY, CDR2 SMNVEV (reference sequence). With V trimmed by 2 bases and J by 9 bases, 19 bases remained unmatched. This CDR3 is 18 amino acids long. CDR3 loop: CASSLRTALSGGFIEQFF. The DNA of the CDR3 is TGTGCCAGCAGTTTACGGACAGCGTTGTCAGGGGGATTCATTGAGCAGTTCTTC.

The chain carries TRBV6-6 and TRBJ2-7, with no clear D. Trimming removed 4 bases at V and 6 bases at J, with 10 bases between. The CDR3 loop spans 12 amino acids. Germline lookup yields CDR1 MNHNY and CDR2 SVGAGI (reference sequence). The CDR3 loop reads CASSLDGREQYF. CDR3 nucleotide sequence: TGTGCCAGCAGTTTGGACGGGCGCGAGCAGTACTTC.